Listed below are T cell receptor beta chains from one sample, sequenced in a study of cytomegalovirus exposure and HLA in healthy donors. TCRdb keeps only in-frame clones here, not all; method: immunoSEQ multiplex PCR. Among 120,000 or so clones, roughly 80% were seen once, and the ten largest hold just under 6.5%. The sample comprised PBMCs. Source of these receptors: a woman aged 40 to 49 in good health and CMV-seronegative. CDR3s include the opening cysteine and the closing phenylalanine or tryptophan. The D gene is left open where the match is weak. Rows give clone size only sometimes, using once, few, many, or a class for an expanded clone.

CDR3 length	clone size	D gene	V gene	J gene	CDR3 protein	CDR3 DNA
17	-	TRBD2	TRBV19	TRBJ2-2	CASKPSGRGFMSGELFF	TGTGCCAGTAAACCTAGCGGGAGGGGGTTCATGTCTGGGGAGCTGTTTTTT
15	-	-	TRBV7-2	TRBJ1-5	CASSLRSVSDQPQHF	TGTGCCAGCAGCCTAAGGTCCGTTAGCGATCAGCCCCAGCATTTT
14	-	-	TRBV11-1	TRBJ2-7	CASSFRGPNYEQYF	TGTGCCAGCAGCTTCAGAGGCCCCAACTACGAGCAGTACTTC
12	-	-	TRBV7-9	TRBJ2-5	CSGGSSVETQYF	TGTTCCGGAGGGTCCTCCGTGGAGACCCAGTACTTC
14	-	TRBD2	TRBV19	TRBJ2-1	CASSMSGSLNEQFF	TGTGCCAGTAGTATGAGCGGGAGTCTCAATGAGCAGTTCTTC
12	-	TRBD1	TRBV29-1	TRBJ1-1	CSVNRGNTEAFF	TGCAGCGTCAACAGGGGAAACACTGAAGCTTTCTTT
15	-	-	TRBV19	TRBJ1-5	CASSIGEYSNQPQHF	TGTGCTAGTAGCATTGGGGAGTATAGCAATCAGCCCCAGCATTTT
16	-	TRBD1	TRBV19	TRBJ2-5	CASSIGGQGASETQYF	TGTGCCAGTAGTATTGGGGGACAGGGGGCTTCGGAGACCCAGTACTTC
11	-	-	TRBV20-1	TRBJ2-3	CSAQGTDTQYF	TGCAGCGCTCAGGGCACAGATACGCAGTATTTT
14	few	TRBD1	TRBV28	TRBJ2-5	CASSLGTGKETQYF	TGTGCCAGCAGTTTAGGGACAGGAAAAGAGACCCAGTACTTC
15	once	TRBD1	TRBV11-2	TRBJ2-5	CASSLTGNGVETQYF	TGTGCCAGCAGCCTGACAGGGAATGGGGTAGAGACCCAGTACTTC
15	-	-	TRBV7-2	TRBJ2-1	CASSLSGTGRSEQFF	TGTGCCAGCAGCTTATCAGGGACTGGGCGGAGTGAGCAGTTCTTC
17	-	TRBD2	TRBV7-8	TRBJ2-5	CASSSRTSGKMQETQYF	TGTGCCAGCAGCTCGCGGACTAGCGGGAAGATGCAAGAGACCCAGTACTTC
15	-	-	TRBV6-1	TRBJ2-7	CASSEALDRLYEQYF	TGTGCCAGCAGTGAAGCGTTGGACAGACTCTACGAGCAGTACTTC
15	-	TRBD2	TRBV7-2	TRBJ2-7	CASSLWTSGTYEQYF	TGTGCCAGCAGCTTATGGACTAGCGGTACCTACGAGCAGTACTTC
15	-	TRBD1	TRBV29-1	TRBJ2-5	CSVASGTGGRETQYF	TGCAGCGTTGCCTCCGGGACAGGGGGCAGGGAGACCCAGTACTTC
17	-	TRBD1	TRBV28	TRBJ2-7	CASSLLGLRDRGVRQYF	TGTGCCAGCAGTTTATTGGGACTACGGGACAGGGGTGTAAGGCAGTACTTC
16	-	-	TRBV7-9	TRBJ2-3	CASSLWRVKGIDTQYF	TGTGCCAGCAGCTTATGGCGAGTCAAGGGGATAGATACGCAGTATTTT
14	-	TRBD2	TRBV28	TRBJ2-7	CASSFRKRENEQYF	TGTGCCAGCAGTTTTCGGAAGCGGGAGAACGAGCAGTACTTC
17	-	-	TRBV2	TRBJ2-1	CASNRETTTLSYNEQFF	TGTGCCAGTAACAGGGAAACTACGACACTCTCCTACAATGAGCAGTTCTTC
15	-	TRBD1	TRBV28	TRBJ1-3	CASSFPGGIGNTIYF	TGTGCCAGCAGTTTTCCAGGGGGAATTGGAAACACCATATATTTT
15	few	-	TRBV7-8	TRBJ2-3	CASSGRAAGTDTQYF	TGTGCCAGCAGCGGCAGGGCGGCCGGCACAGATACGCAGTATTTT
20	-	TRBD2	TRBV2	TRBJ2-4	CASSKFARWREDDGDNIQYF	TGTGCCAGCAGTAAATTCGCCCGGTGGCGGGAGGACGACGGGGATAACATTCAGTACTTC
16	-	-	TRBV7-9	TRBJ1-4	CASSLALGGYNEKLFF	TGTGCCAGCAGCTTAGCATTGGGGGGTTACAATGAAAAACTGTTTTTT
14	-	-	TRBV5-6	TRBJ2-7	CASSLQRPMVEQYF	TGTGCCAGCAGCTTACAGCGGCCCATGGTGGAGCAGTACTTC
17	-	-	TRBV19	TRBJ2-3	CASSISDTPPRTDTQYF	TGTGCCAGTAGTATAAGTGACACTCCTCCCCGCACAGATACGCAGTATTTT
15	-	-	TRBV30	TRBJ2-5	CAWSGRTSTQETQYF	TGTGCCTGGAGTGGCCGGACATCTACTCAAGAGACCCAGTACTTC
13	once	TRBD2	TRBV6-4	TRBJ2-1	CASSTSGRSEQFF	TGTGCCAGCAGTACTAGCGGGAGGTCTGAGCAGTTCTTC
18	-	TRBD2	TRBV4-1	TRBJ2-1	CASSHRLAGLAAYNEQFF	TGCGCCAGCAGCCATCGCCTGGCGGGACTAGCGGCCTACAATGAGCAGTTCTTC
16	once	-	TRBV7-9	TRBJ1-3	CASSFIRPDTGNTIYF	TGTGCCAGCAGCTTTATTCGGCCCGACACTGGAAACACCATATATTTT
15	-	TRBD1	TRBV27	TRBJ1-1	CASRLGQRLNTEAFF	TGTGCCAGCAGATTGGGACAGCGGTTGAACACTGAAGCTTTCTTT
13	-	-	TRBV6-1	TRBJ1-1	CASSASPNTEAFF	TGTGCCAGCAGCGCCAGTCCGAACACTGAAGCTTTCTTT
16	-	-	TRBV7-9	TRBJ2-1	CASSPPGGISYNEQFF	TGTGCCAGCAGCCCCCCAGGGGGGATTTCCTACAATGAGCAGTTCTTC
15	-	-	TRBV10-3	TRBJ2-3	CAISEPWDSPDTQYF	TGTGCCATCAGTGAGCCTTGGGACTCCCCAGATACGCAGTATTTT
15	-	TRBD1	TRBV5-6	TRBJ1-2	CASSPPGQGAWGYTF	TGTGCCAGCAGCCCCCCGGGACAGGGGGCATGGGGCTACACCTTC
13	-	-	TRBV6-5	TRBJ1-5	CASSYGPNQPQHF	TGTGCCAGCAGTTACGGGCCCAATCAGCCCCAGCATTTT
14	-	-	TRBV10-1	TRBJ2-3	CASGPGDGTDTQYF	TGCGCCAGCGGTCCGGGAGACGGCACAGATACGCAGTATTTT
15	-	-	TRBV5-6	TRBJ1-3	CANSPLDRSGNTIYF	TGTGCCAACAGTCCCCTGGACAGATCTGGAAACACCATATATTTT
13	-	-	TRBV27	TRBJ2-6	CASSLSGANGLTF	TGTGCCAGCAGTTTATCTGGGGCCAACGGCCTGACTTTC
13	-	-	TRBV7-2	TRBJ2-7	CASSSLSLYEQYF	TGTGCCAGCAGCAGTTTAAGCTTGTACGAGCAGTACTTC
14	-	-	TRBV13	TRBJ2-1	CASSLGRWDNEQFF	TGTGCCAGCAGCTTGGGCCGATGGGACAATGAGCAGTTCTTC
14	once	-	TRBV10-1	TRBJ2-3	CASSAGFSTDTQYF	TGCGCCAGCAGTGCCGGTTTTAGCACAGATACGCAGTATTTT
17	-	TRBD1	TRBV5-6	TRBJ2-2	CASSLLTGQGYIGELFF	TGTGCCAGCAGCTTGTTGACGGGACAGGGATATATCGGGGAGCTGTTTTTT
16	-	TRBD1	TRBV5-6	TRBJ1-1	CASRLTGDNLNTEAFF	TGTGCCAGCAGACTAACAGGGGATAACTTGAACACTGAAGCTTTCTTT